The clone carrying this T cell receptor (beta chain) was seen a few times. What it binds is unknown. The data were taken from a study of T cell repertoires in cytomegalovirus infection. On the study more broadly: Indications came from public TCR beta signatures; they pointed to CMV infection and to a matching HLA type.

Regarding the study as a whole: Clonotypes of TCR beta that were HLA-C-restricted and CMV-specific dominated the ex vivo response. Cumulated frequencies of public TCR beta families served to identify carriers of CMV plus the relevant HLA.

TCRdb called the reads again in MiXCR, with one record for every CDR3 protein. The data show 400,000 or so distinct CDR3 sequences, roughly 31% seen once. V was pared by 6 bases and J by 0 bases, with 20 bases between. This CDR3 has 16 residues. Germline V gives CDR1 SQVTM, CDR2 ANQGSEA. This receptor was taken from a human donor in good health (CMV status not recorded). Some clones in this sample may be carry-over from other donors' samples. This chain joins TRBV29-1 and TRBJ2-5; D remains ambiguous. Sequencing was performed on PBMCs. CDR3 sequence reads: CSVQARTDRHQETQYF. DNA of the CDR3: TGCAGCGTCCAGGCGAGAACAGATAGACACCAAGAGACCCAGTACTTC.